This TCR beta chain came from a study of cytotoxic CD8 clonotypes in ibrutinib-treated CLL. This clone appeared a few times. Measured with immunoSEQ multiplex PCR; TCRdb has only the in-frame clones, and not every one. This sample carries 300,000 to 400,000 clones, roughly 71% of them seen once, and the ten largest clones take roughly 6.7%. The material was PBMCs, obtained after 36 months of ibrutinib treatment. This TCR was sampled from a human donor with chronic lymphocytic leukemia.

CDR3 amino acids: CASSLAGLGSPLHF. CDR3 DNA: TGCGCCAGCAGCTTGGCAGGGCTGGGTTCACCCCTCCACTTT. This chain connects TRBV5-1 to TRBJ1-6; weak D call: TRBD1 (5 bases). V shed 0 bases and J shed 9 bases, with 10 bases lying between them. The CDR3 loop spans 14 amino acids. Germline CDR1 SGHRS, CDR2 YFSETQ.